The next 27 T cell receptor beta chains were all read from a single sample in a study of post-analysis software for immune sequencing data. Study-wide results and caveats: Controls showed lower frequencies than patients for 4 or 5 TRBV segments, and TRBV5-6, TRBV5-1 and TRBV20-1 were among these.

Libraries were made from TCR beta cDNA, and they carried unique molecular identifiers. In TCRdb, the PCR reads were re-called with MiXCR into one record per CDR3 protein. This sample has roughly 540,000 distinct CDR3 sequences, with under 40% found just once. The antigens of these receptors remain unknown. Sequencing input: blood. The receptors originated from a girl aged 2-17 years with multiple sclerosis.

Only a few counts were recorded for this clonotype. The chain combines TRBV29-1 with TRBJ2-5; TRBD1 matches 7 bases. Germline V lookup: CDR1 SQVTM, CDR2 ANQGSEA. CDR3 length: 13 amino acids. The V segment lost 7 bases and the J segment 5 bases; nucleotides outside the gene matches: 10. The CDR3 nucleotides read TGCAGCGGGGGAACAGGGGATTGGGAGACCCAGTACTTC. It specifies CSGGTGDWETQYF.

The chain couples TRBV6-5 to TRBJ1-6, with 9 bases aligning to TRBD1. The germline V gene has CDR1 MNHEY and CDR2 SVGAGI. The CDR3 is 13 residues long. After removal of 6 bases from V and 10 bases from J, the junction contained 4 bases not matched to a gene. The CDR3 is CASSRDRVSPLHF. CDR3 DNA sequence: TGTGCCAGCAGCCGGGACAGGGTCTCACCCCTCCACTTT.

This clonotype was picked up a small number of times. The chain carries TRBV6-5 and TRBJ1-1; D gene unclear. V lost 8 bases, J lost 7 bases, and 11 bases lay in between. Germline V gene data show CDR1 as MNHEY and CDR2 as SVGAGI. This CDR3 has 11 amino acids. In DNA form, the CDR3 reads TGTGCCAGCTCCAAAGGTGGTGAAGCTTTCTTT. This translates into CASSKGGEAFF.

This clonotype was found a few times. One junction end does not reproduce the germline sequence, and a read error may be involved. This chain uses TRBV6-6 with TRBJ1-2; no clear D gene. The CDR3 runs to 13 residues. Germline loops: CDR1 MNHNY, CDR2 SVGAGI (reference sequence). The CDR3 DNA reads as TGTGCCTGCAGTCAGGTTGGCAACTATGGCTACACCTTC. This encodes CACSQVGNYGYTF.

V is TRBV29-1 and J is TRBJ1-1; no definite D call. V lost 3 bases to trimming and J lost 6 bases, with 11 bases between them. The CDR3 is 12 amino acids. Germline V gene data show CDR1 as SQVTM and CDR2 as ANQGSEA. The CDR3 sequence: CSVDGRGSEAFF. CDR3 nucleotide sequence: TGCAGCGTTGACGGGAGAGGCTCTGAAGCTTTCTTT.

This clonotype was counted a few times. The CDR3 sequence is CASIQENYGYTF. The CDR3 coding sequence is TGTGCCAGCATACAGGAGAACTATGGCTACACCTTC. V and J are TRBV6-1 and TRBJ1-2; TRBD1 might be the D (5 bases). The CDR3 spans 12 residues. V gave up 7 bases and J gave up 2 bases, with 8 bases separating them. Germline CDR1 reads MNHNS; CDR2 reads SASEGT.

This clonotype was detected only a few times. The chain joins TRBV6-6 to TRBJ1-1, with 8 bases aligning to TRBD1. From germline, CDR1 is MNHNY and CDR2 SVGAGI (reference sequence). The V segment lost 8 bases and the J segment 0 bases; nucleotides outside the gene matches: 11. The CDR3 extends over 16 amino acids. The CDR3 sequence: CASGSRQGAMNTEAFF. Written as DNA, the CDR3 is TGTGCCAGCGGATCCCGGCAGGGGGCTATGAACACTGAAGCTTTCTTT.

With respect to this clonotype: The junction and the germline gene differ at one end; a read error may be behind it. This chain joins TRBV12-3 or TRBV12-4 and TRBJ2-5; maybe TRBD2 (7 bases). This CDR3 spans 17 amino acids. This CDR3 reads CASSFPTGGLDQEAQYF. CDR3 nucleotides: TGTGCCAGCAGTTTTCCCACGGGGGGCCTGGACCAAGAGGCCCAGTACTTC.

The chain has TRBV20-1 and TRBJ2-1; TRBD2 aligns across 16 bases. V lost 6 bases and J lost 6; bases outside the gene matches: 11. The CDR3 extends over 17 amino acids. From germline, CDR1 is DFQATT and CDR2 SNEGSKA (reference sequence). In DNA, the CDR3 is TGCAGTGCCGGGACTAGCGGGGGGGCCGAGGAGGGCAATGAGCAGTTCTTC. This sequence encodes CSAGTSGGAEEGNEQFF.

This chain connects TRBV9 to TRBJ2-7; possibly TRBD1 for D (5 bases). The germline V and J ends were trimmed by 0 bases and 4 bases, with 11 bases remaining between them. This CDR3 has 14 residues. From germline, CDR1 is SGDLS and CDR2 YYNGEE. In DNA form, the CDR3 reads TGTGCCAGCAGCGTAGGGCAGGGAAGATACGAGCAGTACTTC. Its protein is CASSVGQGRYEQYF. Complete variable domain (other parts from reference TRBV9 and TRBJ2-7): DSGVTQTPKHLITATGQRVTLRCSPRSGDLSVYWYQQSLDQGLQFLIQYYNGEERAKGNILERFSAQQFPDLHSELNLSSLELGDSALYFCASSVGQGRYEQYFGPGTRLTVT.

The chain is built from TRBV5-1 and TRBJ2-5, with 11 bases lining up with TRBD1. The CDR3 has 22 amino acids. J was trimmed by 1 base and V by 2 bases; bases with no gene match: 22. The germline V gene has CDR1 SGHRS and CDR2 YFSETQ. In nucleotides, the CDR3 is TGCGCCAGCAGCTTTCCAATAGCGGCCGCCGGGACAGGGGGTGTGACCCAAGAGACCCAGTACTTC. It codes for CASSFPIAAAGTGGVTQETQYF.

Regarding this clonotype: One end of the junction does not line up with germline, which may come from a read error. The V call is TRBV7-8, the J call TRBJ1-2; D is unresolved. The CDR3 is made up of 15 amino acids. Germline lookup yields CDR1 SGHVS and CDR2 FQNEAQ. The CDR3 here is CASSLLNLGNSGYTF. DNA of the CDR3: TGTGCCAGCAGCTTACTAAACTTAGGGAACTCTGGCTACACCTTC.

This clonotype was counted a few times. The chain joins TRBV6-6 to TRBJ2-5; D ambiguous. Germline V lookup: CDR1 MNHNY, CDR2 SVGAGI (reference sequence). Trimming took 2 bases from V and 1 from J, leaving 11 bases between them. The CDR3 length is 15 residues. The CDR3 loop is CASSYPRRAQETQYF. CDR3 coding DNA: TGTGCCAGCAGTTACCCTCGACGCGCCCAAGAGACCCAGTACTTC.

The rearrangement joins TRBV6-2 or TRBV6-3 to TRBJ2-1, with D maybe TRBD1 (6 bases). The CDR3 is made up of 15 amino acids. Trimming cost V 2 bases and J 2 bases, with 10 bases left between them. Germline V CDR1 and CDR2: MNHEY, SVGEGT. The CDR3 loop reads CASSYGTGPYNEQFF. The CDR3 coding sequence is TGTGCCAGCAGTTACGGAACAGGGCCCTACAATGAGCAGTTCTTC.

The J gene is TRBJ1-2, the V gene TRBV4-1; a possible D gene is TRBD1 (5 bases). V gave up 1 base and J gave up 8 bases, with 14 bases separating them. CDR1 is MGHRA and CDR2 is YSYEKL in the germline V gene. The CDR3 loop spans 14 amino acids. In nucleotides, the CDR3 is TGCGCCAGCAGCCAAGTCTCGGGACCTCGGGGCTACACCTTC. Translating gives CASSQVSGPRGYTF.

This clonotype has just a few counts. The chain recombines TRBV20-1 with TRBJ2-4; no clear D gene. The J call may be incorrect, as the DNA end agrees better with TRBJ2-5. This CDR3 region has 10 residues. Germline loops: CDR1 DFQATT, CDR2 SNEGSKA (reference sequence). CDR3 sequence: CSADGETQYF. CDR3 nucleotide sequence: TGCAGTGCTGACGGCGAGACCCAGTACTTC.

This CDR3 is CASSTEGGDGGYTF. CDR3 in DNA: TGTGCCAGCAGCACGGAGGGGGGGGATGGAGGCTACACCTTC. The gene calls are TRBV6-4 and TRBJ1-2; D possibly corresponds to TRBD1 (6 bases). The CDR3 covers 14 residues. The ends were cut back, 6 bases at V and 8 bases at J, with 19 bases in the middle. From germline, CDR1 is MRHNA and CDR2 SNTAGT.

The chain joins TRBV15 to TRBJ2-3; TRBD2 aligns across 12 bases. The germline V gene encodes CDR1 LNHNV and CDR2 YYDKDF (reference sequence). The CDR3 has 17 residues. V trimming: 0 bases; J trimming: 6 bases; junction bases outside the gene matches: 7. CDR3 coding DNA: TGTGCCACCAGCAGAGACCCCACTAGCGGGGGGCGGGATACGCAGTATTTT. The encoded protein is CATSRDPTSGGRDTQYF.

The rearrangement uses TRBV29-1 and TRBJ1-1; 8 bases align to TRBD1. The CDR3 sequence is 10 residues long. V trimming: 6 bases; J trimming: 8 bases; junction bases outside the gene matches: 2. CDR1 is SQVTM and CDR2 is ANQGSEA in the germline V gene. The CDR3 sequence: CSVGQVEAFF. The CDR3 nucleotides are TGCAGCGTGGGACAGGTCGAAGCTTTCTTT.

V gene TRBV14 combines with J gene TRBJ2-3, with 11 bases that match TRBD2. CDR3 length: 17 residues. Germline CDR1 SGHDN, CDR2 FVKESK. Trimming removed 2 bases from V and 1 base from J; junction bases left unmatched: 5. Here the CDR3 DNA reads TGTGCCAGCAGCCAACTCCTAGCGGGGGGCGGCACAGATACGCAGTATTTT. Amino acids: CASSQLLAGGGTDTQYF.

In regard to this clonotype: One end of the junction varies from germline; a read error may be responsible. The CDR3 spells CANSPTGGQVQETQYF. In DNA form, the CDR3 reads TGCGCCAACAGCCCGACAGGGGGTCAGGTCCAAGAGACCCAGTACTTC. This chain connects TRBV5-1 to TRBJ2-5, with TRBD1 matching over 9 bases. CDR1 SGHRS and CDR2 YFSETQ come from the germline V gene. The CDR3 extends over 16 amino acids.

V and J are TRBV6-5 and TRBJ1-5, with TRBD1 identical over 9 bases. CDR1 is MNHEY, CDR2 SVGAGI, per germline. CDR3 length: 15 residues. Trimming at V came to 2 bases and at J to 6 bases, leaving 5 bases not matched to a gene. The CDR3 loop is CASSYGTGLGQPQHF. In DNA, the CDR3 is TGTGCCAGCAGTTACGGGACAGGGTTGGGTCAGCCCCAGCATTTT.

This sequence joins TRBV18 and TRBJ1-2; a possible D gene is TRBD1 (5 bases). The CDR3 length is 14 residues. Per germline, CDR1 KGHSH and CDR2 LQKENI. Trimming took 3 bases from V and 8 from J, leaving 16 bases between them. The CDR3 protein is CASSPTGTSKGYTF. The CDR3 coding sequence is TGTGCCAGCTCACCGACCGGGACGTCCAAGGGCTACACCTTC.

This clonotype was detected a few times. J is TRBJ2-3 and V is TRBV5-1; D gene uncertain. Per germline, CDR1 SGHRS and CDR2 YFSETQ. Trimming removed 1 base from V and 6 bases from J, with 12 bases in between. The CDR3 runs to 14 residues. The CDR3: CASSLNSPWDTQYF. The CDR3 DNA follows: TGCGCCAGCAGCTTGAACAGCCCCTGGGATACGCAGTATTTT.

This clonotype was seen repeatedly, ten times or more. V and J are TRBV6-5 and TRBJ1-2; TRBD1 aligns across 9 bases. The germline CDR1 and CDR2 sequences are MNHEY and SVGAGI. The CDR3 sequence is 12 residues long. Trimming cost V 5 bases and J 6 bases; bases outside gene matches: 1. CDR3 loop: CASSRQGDGYTF. In DNA form, the CDR3 reads TGTGCCAGCAGTAGACAGGGGGATGGCTACACCTTC.

This chain links TRBV5-1 with TRBJ1-4; possible D gene TRBD1, 6 bases. The CDR3 spans 14 residues. Looked up from germline, CDR1 is SGHRS and CDR2 is YFSETQ. V dropped 6 bases and J dropped 8 bases, with 17 bases sitting between them. The CDR3 here is CASTVGGAREKLFF. For the CDR3, the DNA is TGCGCCAGCACCGTCGGGGGGGCTAGGGAAAAACTGTTTTTT.

This clonotype was seen a handful of times. The chain couples TRBV27 to TRBJ1-2; the match to TRBD1 covers 12 bases. Germline CDR1 MNHEY, CDR2 SMNVEV (reference sequence). V lost 4 bases to trimming and J lost 6 bases; unmatched junction nucleotides: 15. This CDR3 has 18 residues. The CDR3 DNA reads TGTGCCAGCAGTTCCCCGGGGACAGGGGGCCCCCGTAGGGATGGCTACACCTTC. Protein sequence: CASSSPGTGGPRRDGYTF.